The 14 T cell receptor beta chains in this list originate from one sample, sequenced in a study of blood T cells in healthy people across ages. A second PCR, run for roughly 7 to 12 cycles, used a sample-barcoded 5' primer plus a J-beta primer mix. Via MiXCR, TCRdb re-called the 5' RACE reads, giving one row per CDR3 protein. The sample carries about 1.5 million distinct CDR3 sequences, 35% to 45% recorded once. Sequenced sample: blood. These receptors originate from a woman under 30 in good health.

This chain links TRBV11-1 with TRBJ2-1, with TRBD1 matching 9 bases. Germline V gene lookup returns CDR1 SGHAT and CDR2 FQDESV (reference sequence). V lost 5 bases to trimming and J lost 2 bases; unmatched junction nucleotides: 13. This CDR3 comprises 18 residues. The CDR3 region has the DNA TGTGCCAGCAGCGGGTTCTCGGACAGGGGACATACCTACAATGAGCAGTTCTTC. Protein: CASSGFSDRGHTYNEQFF.

This clonotype was found many times. The J gene is TRBJ2-7, the V gene TRBV6-2 or TRBV6-3, with a possible D match to TRBD1 (6 bases). The CDR3 consists of 14 residues. The V end was cut by 5 bases, the J end by 7 bases, with 18 bases between. Germline CDR1 is MNHEY and CDR2 is SVGEGT. CDR3 region: CASSPGQSYNEQYF. In DNA, the CDR3 is TGTGCCAGCAGTCCCGGACAGTCCTACAATGAGCAGTACTTC.

The chain combines TRBV20-1 with TRBJ2-5, with 12 bases lining up with TRBD2. Germline CDR1 is DFQATT and CDR2 is SNEGSKA (reference sequence). The J segment lost 8 bases and the V segment lost 3 bases, leaving 7 bases of the junction unmatched. The CDR3 has 14 amino acids. CDR3 region: CSASPTSGGITQYF. CDR3 in DNA: TGCAGTGCTAGCCCGACTAGCGGGGGTATCACCCAGTACTTC.

Worth noting for this clonotype: A read error is possible here, since a much larger clone lies one base away. The chain carries TRBV6-5 and TRBJ2-7; D remains unclear. Trimming took off 1 base at V and 7 bases at J, with 8 bases between the two ends. This CDR3 comprises 12 residues. Germline CDR1 is MNHEY and CDR2 is SVGAGI. The CDR3 DNA reads as TGTGCCAGCAGTTACTGGTCGGGTGAGCAGTACTTC. Encoded protein: CASSYWSGEQYF.

Concerning this clonotype: The junction and the germline gene differ at one end; a read error may be behind it. This chain uses TRBV2 with TRBJ2-3; no clear D. CDR1 and CDR2 from the germline V gene are SNHLY and FYNNEI. The CDR3 has 11 residues. Here the CDR3 DNA reads TGCGCCAGCCCGGGCCCAGATACGCAGTATTTT. Protein: CASPGPDTQYF.

This clonotype has only a few counts. The rearrangement uses TRBV6-5 and TRBJ1-2; 9 bases align to TRBD1. Germline V gene sequence: CDR1 MNHEY, CDR2 SVGAGI. This CDR3 comprises 13 residues. The junction had 5 bases not matched to a gene; V was cut back by 5 bases and J by 7 bases. The CDR3 region is CASSDGQGSGYTF. CDR3 sequence (DNA): TGTGCCAGCAGTGACGGACAGGGGAGTGGCTACACCTTC.

This clonotype was counted only a few times. V usage is TRBV12-3 or TRBV12-4 and J usage is TRBJ2-7; D is perhaps TRBD1 (6 bases). The CDR3 is 14 amino acids. V lost 0 bases and J 4 bases, leaving 10 bases between the germline ends. Here the CDR3 reads CASSLAGAEYEQYF. In DNA form, the CDR3 reads TGTGCCAGCAGTTTAGCGGGGGCTGAGTACGAGCAGTACTTC.

The chain has TRBV21-1 and TRBJ2-7. TRBV21-1 is a known pseudogene. This CDR3 spans 14 amino acids. The CDR3 DNA is TGTGCCAGCAGCAAAGGAAGGTGGGTCAACGAGCAGTACTTC. Amino acids: CASSKGRWVNEQYF.

The CDR3 here is CASSLALRLASSPYEQYF. CDR3 DNA: TGTGCCAGCAGCTTAGCGCTTAGATTAGCCTCATCTCCCTACGAGCAGTACTTC. The V and J genes are TRBV7-2 and TRBJ2-7; no reliable D call. V lost 0 bases, J lost 2 bases, and 20 bases lay in between. This CDR3 is 18 amino acids long. Per the germline V gene, CDR1 is SGHTA and CDR2 is FQGNSA.

The gene calls are TRBV18 and TRBJ1-2; D remains ambiguous. The V end lost 6 bases, the J end lost 3 bases, and 20 bases lay between the germline ends. The germline CDR1 and CDR2 sequences are KGHSH and LQKENI. The CDR3 is 16 amino acids. CDR3 nucleotides: TGTGCCAGCTCCCCGAGTCAGACCTCCTCGGACTATGGCTACACCTTC. Translation: CASSPSQTSSDYGYTF.

The chain employs TRBV12-3 or TRBV12-4 and TRBJ2-3, with TRBD2 identical over 7 bases. J was trimmed by 4 bases and V by 4 bases; bases with no gene match: 8. This CDR3 spans 15 amino acids. The CDR3 loop is CASSSGLVVADTQYF. CDR3 coding DNA: TGTGCCAGCAGTTCCGGACTAGTTGTGGCAGATACGCAGTATTTT.

This clonotype has only a few counts. The gene calls are TRBV6-2 or TRBV6-3 and TRBJ2-7; 7 nucleotides agree with TRBD1. The junction had 8 bases not matched to a gene; V was cut back by 8 bases and J by 4 bases. The CDR3 has 13 residues. Germline V gene lookup returns CDR1 MNHEY and CDR2 SVGEGT. CDR3 amino acids: CASHRTGQYEQYF. The CDR3 nucleotides read TGTGCCAGCCACCGGACAGGACAATACGAGCAGTACTTC.

The chain recombines TRBV20-1 with TRBJ2-1; 10 nucleotides line up with TRBD2. Unmatched junction bases numbered 6, after V lost 0 bases and J lost 4 bases. Germline values: CDR1 DFQATT, CDR2 SNEGSKA (reference sequence). The CDR3 extends over 16 amino acids. CDR3 in amino acids: CSARDEREGLYNEQFF. CDR3 DNA sequence: TGCAGTGCTAGAGACGAGCGGGAGGGCCTTTACAATGAGCAGTTCTTC.

This clonotype was counted only a few times. The chain combines TRBV20-1 with TRBJ1-1; TRBD1 agrees at 7 bases. V gave up 3 bases and J gave up 3 bases; unmatched junction bases: 10. The germline V gene has CDR1 DFQATT and CDR2 SNEGSKA (reference sequence). The CDR3 contains 15 residues. CDR3: CSASTGQKGDTEAFF. The CDR3 nucleotides read TGCAGTGCTAGTACGGGACAGAAGGGTGACACTGAAGCTTTCTTT.